This record covers a single T cell receptor (beta chain). Germline V gene sequence: CDR1 ENHRY, CDR2 SYGVKD. CDR3 length: 13 residues. For each CDR3 protein, TCRdb gives one entry from its re-call of the 5' RACE reads, without DNA. The sample data list roughly 160,000 distinct CDR3 sequences. The source of the sample is a study of monozygotic twins with inflammatory bowel disease. This chain links TRBV10-3 with TRBJ2-1. The TCR was taken from a human donor with ulcerative colitis or Crohn's disease, or a healthy co-twin of an affected twin (not recorded which). The material sequenced was blood. The CDR3 sequence: CAISDPTLGWEFF.